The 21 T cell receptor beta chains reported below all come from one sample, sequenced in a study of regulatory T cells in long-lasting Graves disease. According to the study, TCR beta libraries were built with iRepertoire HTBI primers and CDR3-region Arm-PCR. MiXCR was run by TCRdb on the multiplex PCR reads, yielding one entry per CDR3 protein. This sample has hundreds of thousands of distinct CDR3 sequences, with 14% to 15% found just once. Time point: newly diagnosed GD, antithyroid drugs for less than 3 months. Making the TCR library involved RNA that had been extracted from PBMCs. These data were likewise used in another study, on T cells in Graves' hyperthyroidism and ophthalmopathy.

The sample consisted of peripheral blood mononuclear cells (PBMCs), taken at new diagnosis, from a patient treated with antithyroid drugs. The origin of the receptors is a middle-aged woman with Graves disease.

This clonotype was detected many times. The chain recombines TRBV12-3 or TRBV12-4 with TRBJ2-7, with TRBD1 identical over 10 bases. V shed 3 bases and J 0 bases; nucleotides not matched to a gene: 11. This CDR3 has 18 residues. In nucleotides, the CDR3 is TGTGCCAGCAGTTTGGGGGACAGGGGTCTTACATACTCCTACGAGCAGTACTTC. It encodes CASSLGDRGLTYSYEQYF.

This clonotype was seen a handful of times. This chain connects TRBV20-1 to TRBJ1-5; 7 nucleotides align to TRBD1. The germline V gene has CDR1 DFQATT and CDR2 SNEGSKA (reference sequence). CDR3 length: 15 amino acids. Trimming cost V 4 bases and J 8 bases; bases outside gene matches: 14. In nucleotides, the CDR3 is TGCAGTGCTACCCGGACAGGTCGTCGATTGGAGCCCCAGCATTTT. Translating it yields CSATRTGRRLEPQHF.

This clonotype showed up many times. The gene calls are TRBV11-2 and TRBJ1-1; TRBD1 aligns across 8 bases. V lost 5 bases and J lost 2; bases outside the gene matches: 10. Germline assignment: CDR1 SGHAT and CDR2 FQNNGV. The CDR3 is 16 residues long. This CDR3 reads CASSPRGDRFNTEAFF. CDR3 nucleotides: TGTGCCAGCAGCCCTAGGGGGGACAGGTTTAACACTGAAGCTTTCTTT.

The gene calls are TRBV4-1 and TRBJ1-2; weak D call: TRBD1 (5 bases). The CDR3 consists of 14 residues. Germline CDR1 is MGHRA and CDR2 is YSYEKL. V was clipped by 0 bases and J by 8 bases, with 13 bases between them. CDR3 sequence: CASSQDSGPGGYTF. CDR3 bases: TGCGCCAGCAGCCAAGACTCAGGCCCAGGGGGCTACACCTTC.

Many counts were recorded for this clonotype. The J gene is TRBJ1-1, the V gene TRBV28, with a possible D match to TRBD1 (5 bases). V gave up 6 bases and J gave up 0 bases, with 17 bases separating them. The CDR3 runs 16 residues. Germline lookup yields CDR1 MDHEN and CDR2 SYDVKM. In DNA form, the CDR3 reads TGTGCCAGCAGCCCTTCGGAGGGGCCACTGAACACTGAAGCTTTCTTT. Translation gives CASSPSEGPLNTEAFF.

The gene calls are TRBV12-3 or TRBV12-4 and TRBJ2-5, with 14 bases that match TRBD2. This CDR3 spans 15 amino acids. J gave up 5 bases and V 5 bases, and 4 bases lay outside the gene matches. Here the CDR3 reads CASSGTSGSVETQYF. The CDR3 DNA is TGTGCCAGCAGTGGGACTAGCGGGAGCGTTGAGACCCAGTACTTC.

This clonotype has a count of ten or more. This chain's CDR3 is CASSFEHGTSNEQFF. DNA of the CDR3: TGTGCCAGCAGCTTCGAACACGGGACTAGTAATGAGCAGTTCTTC. The chain combines TRBV11-2 with TRBJ2-1; 8 bases match TRBD2. After removal of 3 bases from V and 7 bases from J, the junction contained 8 bases not matched to a gene. The CDR3 has 15 amino acids. Germline lookup yields CDR1 SGHAT and CDR2 FQNNGV.

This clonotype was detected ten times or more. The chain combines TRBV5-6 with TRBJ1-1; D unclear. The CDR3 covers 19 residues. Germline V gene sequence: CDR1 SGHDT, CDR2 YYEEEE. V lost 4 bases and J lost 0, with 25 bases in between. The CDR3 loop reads CASSADGISSLLMNTEAFF. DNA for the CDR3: TGTGCCAGCAGCGCAGACGGTATTTCATCCCTTCTCATGAACACTGAAGCTTTCTTT.

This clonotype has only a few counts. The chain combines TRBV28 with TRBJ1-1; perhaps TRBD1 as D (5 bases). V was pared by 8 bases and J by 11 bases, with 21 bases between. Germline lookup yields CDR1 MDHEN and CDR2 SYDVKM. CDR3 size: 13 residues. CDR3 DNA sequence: TGTGCCAGCCGCACCGGGACGATCTATGGTGCTTTCTTT. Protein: CASRTGTIYGAFF. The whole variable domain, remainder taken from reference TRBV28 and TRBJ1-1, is DVKVTQSSRYLVKRTGEKVFLECVQDMDHENMFWYRQDPGLGLRLIYFSYDVKMKEKGDIPEGYSVSREKKERFSLILESASTNQTSMYLCASRTGTIYGAFFGQGTRLTVV.

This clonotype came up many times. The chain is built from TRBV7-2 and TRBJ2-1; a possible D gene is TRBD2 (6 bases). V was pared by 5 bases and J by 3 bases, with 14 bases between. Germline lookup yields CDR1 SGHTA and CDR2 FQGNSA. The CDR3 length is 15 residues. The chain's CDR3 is CASSRELDYYNEQFF. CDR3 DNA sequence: TGTGCCAGCAGCCGGGAGTTAGATTACTACAATGAGCAGTTCTTC.

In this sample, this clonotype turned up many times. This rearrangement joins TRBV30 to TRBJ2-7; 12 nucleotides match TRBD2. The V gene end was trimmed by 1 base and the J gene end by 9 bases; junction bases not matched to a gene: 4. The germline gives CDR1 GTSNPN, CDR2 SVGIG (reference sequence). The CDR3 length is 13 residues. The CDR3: CAWSGLAGEVQYF. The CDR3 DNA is TGTGCCTGGAGTGGACTAGCGGGAGAGGTGCAGTACTTC.

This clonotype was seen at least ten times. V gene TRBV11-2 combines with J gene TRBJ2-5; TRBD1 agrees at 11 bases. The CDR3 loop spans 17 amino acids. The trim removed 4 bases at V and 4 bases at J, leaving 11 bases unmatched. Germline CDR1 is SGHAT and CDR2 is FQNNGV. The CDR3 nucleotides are TGTGCCAGCAGCTCTTTTCTAGGACAGGGGGCGAGAGAGACCCAGTACTTC. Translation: CASSSFLGQGARETQYF.

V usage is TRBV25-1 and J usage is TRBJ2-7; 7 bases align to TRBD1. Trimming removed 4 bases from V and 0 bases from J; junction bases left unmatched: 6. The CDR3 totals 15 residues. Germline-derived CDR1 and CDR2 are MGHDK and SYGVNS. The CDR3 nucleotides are TGTGCCAGCAGTGGGACGGGACAGCTCTCCTACGAGCAGTACTTC. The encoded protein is CASSGTGQLSYEQYF.

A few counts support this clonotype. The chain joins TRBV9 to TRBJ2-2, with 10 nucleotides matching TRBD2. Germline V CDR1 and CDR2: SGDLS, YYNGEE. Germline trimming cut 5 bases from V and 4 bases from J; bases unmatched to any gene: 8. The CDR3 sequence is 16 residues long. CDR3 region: CASSLSGRSPTGELFF. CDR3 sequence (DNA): TGTGCCAGCAGTCTTAGCGGGAGGTCCCCCACCGGGGAGCTGTTTTTT.

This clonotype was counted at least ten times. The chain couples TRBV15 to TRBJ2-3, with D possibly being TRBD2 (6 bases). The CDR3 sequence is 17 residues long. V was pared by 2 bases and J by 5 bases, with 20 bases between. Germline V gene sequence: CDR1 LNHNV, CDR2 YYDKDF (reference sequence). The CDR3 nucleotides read TGTGCCACCAGCAGATGGGGTGGGAGGCGGGATCGAGATACGCAGTATTTT. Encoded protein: CATSRWGGRRDRDTQYF. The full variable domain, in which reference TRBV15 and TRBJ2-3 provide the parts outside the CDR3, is DAMVIQNPRYQVTQFGKPVTLSCSQTLNHNVMYWYQQKSSQAPKLLFHYYDKDFNNEADTPDNFQSRRPNTSFCFLDIRSPGLGDTAMYLCATSRWGGRRDRDTQYFGPGTRLTVL.

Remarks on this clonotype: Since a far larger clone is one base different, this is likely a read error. The CDR3 bases are TGTGCCAGCAGCTCGTTGGACAGTTTGAACACTGAAGGTTTCTTT. This encodes CASSSLDSLNTEGFF. The chain combines TRBV7-8 with TRBJ1-1; a weak D match, TRBD1 (6 bases). The germline CDR1 and CDR2 sequences are SGHVS and FQNEAQ. This CDR3 has 15 residues.

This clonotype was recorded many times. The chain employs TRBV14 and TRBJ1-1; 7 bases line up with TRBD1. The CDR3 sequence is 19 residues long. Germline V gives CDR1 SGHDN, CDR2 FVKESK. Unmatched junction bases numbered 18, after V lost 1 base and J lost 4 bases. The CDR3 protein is CASSQGLLRPGGFRTEAFF. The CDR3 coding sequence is TGTGCCAGCAGCCAAGGGCTACTTCGGCCAGGGGGTTTTCGCACTGAAGCTTTCTTT.

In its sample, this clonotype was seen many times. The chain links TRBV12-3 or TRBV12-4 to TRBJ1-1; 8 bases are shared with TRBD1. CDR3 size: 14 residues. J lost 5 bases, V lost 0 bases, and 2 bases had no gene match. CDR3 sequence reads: CASSLANRGTEAFF. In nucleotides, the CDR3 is TGTGCCAGCAGTTTAGCAAACAGGGGGACTGAAGCTTTCTTT.

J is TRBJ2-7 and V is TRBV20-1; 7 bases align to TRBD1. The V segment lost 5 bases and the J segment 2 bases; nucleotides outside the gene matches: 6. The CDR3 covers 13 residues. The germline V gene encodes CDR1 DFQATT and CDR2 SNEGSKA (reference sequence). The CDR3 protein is CSARDSETYEQYF. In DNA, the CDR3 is TGCAGTGCTCGGGACAGCGAGACCTACGAGCAGTACTTC.

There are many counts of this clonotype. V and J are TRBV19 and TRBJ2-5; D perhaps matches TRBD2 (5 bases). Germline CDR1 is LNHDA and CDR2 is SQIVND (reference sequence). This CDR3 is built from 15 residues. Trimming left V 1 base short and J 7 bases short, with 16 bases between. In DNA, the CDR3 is TGTGCCAGTAGTATAGGAGGGAGAGTTCGCGGGACCCAGTACTTC. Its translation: CASSIGGRVRGTQYF. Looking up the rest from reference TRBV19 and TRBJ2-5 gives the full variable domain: DGGITQSPKYLFRKEGQNVTLSCEQNLNHDAMYWYRQDPGQGLRLIYYSQIVNDFQKGDIAEGYSVSREKKESFPLTVTSAQKNPTAFYLCASSIGGRVRGTQYFGPGTRLLVL.

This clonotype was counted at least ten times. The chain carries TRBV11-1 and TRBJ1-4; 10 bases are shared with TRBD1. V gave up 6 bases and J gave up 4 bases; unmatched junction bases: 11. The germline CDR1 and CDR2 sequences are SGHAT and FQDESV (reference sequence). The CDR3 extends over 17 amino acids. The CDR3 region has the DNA TGTGCCAGCAGACCGACAGGGGGCAAGTCCGTTAATGAAAAACTGTTTTTT. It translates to CASRPTGGKSVNEKLFF.